These 8 T cell receptor beta chains were sequenced from one sample in a study of T cells in Graves' hyperthyroidism and ophthalmopathy. There were TCR beta CDR3 regions amplified from RNA transcripts. First-round RT-PCR with HTBI primers amplified the TCR CDR3 region. In TCRdb, the multiplex PCR reads were re-called with MiXCR into one record per CDR3 protein. The sample records roughly 580,000 distinct CDR3 sequences, roughly 50% being singletons. Material for sequencing was peripheral blood or thyroid tissue (not recorded which). These receptors were obtained from a woman in her late teens or twenties with Graves' hyperthyroidism.

This clonotype came up many times. V usage is TRBV2 and J usage is TRBJ1-1, with a possible D match to TRBD1 (6 bases). The germline V gene has CDR1 SNHLY and CDR2 FYNNEI. V was trimmed by 2 bases and J by 5 bases, leaving 12 bases between them. The CDR3 loop spans 14 amino acids. The CDR3 nucleotides are TGTGCCAGCAGTGAACAGGGGAAGGTTACTGAAGCTTTCTTT. Translation gives CASSEQGKVTEAFF.

With respect to this clonotype: The junction differs from germline at one of its ends, possibly a read error. The chain uses TRBV7-3 and TRBJ1-3; D not certain. CDR1 is SGHTA and CDR2 is FQGTGA in the germline V gene. The CDR3 loop spans 15 amino acids. Here the CDR3 DNA reads TGCGCCAGCAGCTCCGAAGGAGTGAGTGGAAACACCATATATTTT. Translating gives CASSSEGVSGNTIYF.

The chain links TRBV6-5 to TRBJ1-1; TRBD1 agrees at 9 bases. J was trimmed by 4 bases and V by 2 bases; bases with no gene match: 8. There are 16 residues in the CDR3. Looked up from germline, CDR1 is MNHEY and CDR2 is SVGAGI. The CDR3 reads CASSYQGQGRATEAFF. The CDR3 DNA is TGTGCCAGCAGTTACCAGGGACAGGGTCGTGCCACTGAAGCTTTCTTT.

In its sample, this clonotype was seen many times. A much larger clone differs by one base, so this may be a read error. V gene TRBV7-9 combines with J gene TRBJ1-1; maybe TRBD1 (5 bases). CDR3 length: 13 amino acids. Trimming took 5 bases from V and 0 from J, leaving 7 bases between them. CDR1 and CDR2 from the germline V gene are SEHNR and FQNEAQ (reference sequence). CDR3 in DNA: TGTGCCAGCAGCAAAGGGGTGAACACTGAAGCTTTCTTT. Protein product: CASSKGVNTEAFF.

Regarding this clonotype: A read error may be the cause here, since a much bigger clone is one base away. The rearrangement uses TRBV7-2 and TRBJ1-1, with no clear D. CDR1 is SGHTA, CDR2 FQGNSA, per germline. V was trimmed by 6 bases and J by 8 bases, leaving 10 bases between them. The CDR3 consists of 11 residues. CDR3 in amino acids: CASRTRKEAFF. In nucleotides, the CDR3 is TGTGCCAGCAGGACACGGAAAGAAGCTTTCTTT.

The chain recombines TRBV2 with TRBJ1-1; 10 bases match TRBD1. Trimming removed 7 bases from V and 10 bases from J; junction bases left unmatched: 3. The CDR3 contains 11 residues. The V gene's germline CDR1 is SNHLY and CDR2 FYNNEI. The CDR3 protein is CASIGTGAAFF. The CDR3 DNA sequence: TGTGCCAGCATTGGGACAGGGGCAGCTTTCTTT.

Many counts were recorded for this clonotype. The chain recombines TRBV7-9 with TRBJ2-7, with D unresolved. Trimming removed 2 bases from V and 2 bases from J, with 10 bases in between. This CDR3 comprises 14 residues. Germline-derived CDR1 and CDR2 are SEHNR and FQNEAQ (reference sequence). CDR3 sequence: CASSLTDVAYEQYF. DNA for the CDR3: TGTGCCAGCAGCTTAACGGACGTAGCCTACGAGCAGTACTTC.

With respect to this clonotype: A far larger clone is only one base removed, so a read error is likely. The chain carries TRBV7-8 and TRBJ2-5; D is unresolved. Germline CDR1 SGHVS, CDR2 FQNEAQ. The CDR3 is made up of 12 amino acids. CDR3 coding DNA: TGTGCCAGCAGCTTAGCGTCGGAGACCCGGTACTTC. Translation gives CASSLASETRYF.